This TCR beta chain is drawn from a study of CD8+ T cells in alopecia areata. The treatment is: oral pan-JAK inhibitor, 5-10 mg twice daily. Alopecia areata patients gave lesional scalp punch biopsies and peripheral blood samples. PBMCs provided sorted CD4+ and CD8+ T cells. Trimming removed 4 bases at V and 3 bases at J, with 16 bases between. The CDR3 runs 15 residues. CDR1 and CDR2 from the germline V gene are LGHNA and YNFKEQ. cDNA prepared by RNA extraction and subsequent reverse transcription served as the template for sequencing. Data came from immunoSEQ multiplex PCR; TCRdb stores just in-frame clones and leaves some out. The sample carries about 120,000 clones, 53% recorded once.

The origin of this receptor is a human donor with alopecia areata. The starting material was CD4+ T cells sorted from blood, obtained at week 4, from a patient treated with tofacitinib. The chain links TRBV4-2 to TRBJ2-7, with D possibly being TRBD1 or TRBD2 (5 bases each). The CDR3 region is CASSPVFGASYEQYF. For the CDR3, the DNA is TGTGCCAGCAGCCCTGTGTTCGGGGCGAGCTACGAGCAGTACTTC.